This TCR beta chain was captured in a study of immune characteristics of hereditary and idiopathic chronic pancreatitis. Study-wide findings and caveats: Vbeta-Jbeta usage, including TRBV10, TRBV19, TRBV23 and TRBV5, differed by pancreatitis type.

CDR1 is MNHEY and CDR2 is SVGAGI in the germline V gene. V was trimmed by 9 bases and J by 0 bases, leaving 15 bases between them. CDR3 length: 15 residues. The repertoire was sequenced with immunoSEQ multiplex PCR; TCRdb's copy has only in-frame clones and lacks some. The table lists over 12,000 clones, roughly 70% of them singletons. In regard to this clone: The antigen is undetermined.

Patients having total pancreatectomy with islet autotransplantation provided the chronic pancreatitis pancreas tissue. This chain connects TRBV6-5 to TRBJ1-3; D not resolved. The clonotype was recovered from a human donor with chronic pancreatitis. The sample comprised pancreas tissue with hereditary chronic pancreatitis. Here the CDR3 reads CASSASDHSGNTIYF. CDR3 sequence (DNA): TGTGCCAGTTCGGCAAGTGACCACTCTGGAAACACCATATATTTT.